The present T cell receptor (beta chain) was sequenced within a study of neurological immune-mediated disorders. TCRdb recomputed calls from the 5' RACE reads with MiXCR, one row per CDR3 protein. The data contain under 80,000 distinct CDR3 sequences, around 5.2% of them singletons. This clonotype was recorded at least ten times. The CDR3 is made up of 15 amino acids. V was trimmed by 0 bases and J by 15 bases, leaving 21 bases between them. The germline V gene has CDR1 MNHEY and CDR2 SVGAGI. V and J are TRBV6-5 and TRBJ2-1; perhaps D is TRBD1 or TRBD2 (6 bases each). This clonotype was sampled from a woman in her twenties or thirties with multiple sclerosis. Sequencing was done on a sample of PBMCs. For the CDR3, the DNA is TGTGCCAGCAGTTACTCGAGTGGATCGATCGGGGGCCGGTTCTTC. It translates to CASSYSSGSIGGRFF.